This T cell receptor (beta chain) is drawn from a study of blood T cell repertoires in COVID-19. In the study overall: Italy, Spain and the United States were the sources of the convalescent and acute COVID-19 samples. T cells, B-cell-depleted T cells, or PBMCs supplied cDNA or gDNA.

Germline CDR1 reads SGHRS; CDR2 reads YFSETQ. V lost 0 bases and J lost 7, with 10 bases in between. This CDR3 is built from 13 residues. Original handling: Estimated nucleated cell counts came from reference gene primer amplification. Clones were sequenced by immunoSEQ multiplex PCR, and TCRdb holds only the in-frame ones, with some missing. That table supplies the V and J calls and clone size; D and trimming were determined from the DNA. This sample has over 200,000 clones, with roughly 86% found just once. Material for sequencing was peripheral blood. This chain links TRBV5-1 with TRBJ1-1, with a possible D match to TRBD1 (5 bases). This TCR came from a woman aged 35 to 49 with acute or convalescent COVID-19. The CDR3 bases are TGCGCCAGCAGCTTGGCCAATAGGGGTGAAGCTTTCTTT. Its protein is CASSLANRGEAFF.